This T cell receptor beta chain was identified during a study of blood T cell repertoires in COVID-19. Study-wide background: COVID-19 samples from acute and convalescent phases originated in the United States, Italy and Spain. Nucleic acid was either cDNA or gDNA, and it came from T cells, B-cell-depleted T cells, or PBMCs.

The CDR3 loop spans 16 amino acids. Germline V lookup: CDR1 LGHDT, CDR2 YNNKEL (reference sequence). V was trimmed by 4 bases and J by 6 bases, leaving 18 bases between them. Original data processing: From reference gene primer amplification, estimates of nucleated cell counts were derived. The method was immunoSEQ multiplex PCR; TCRdb's version includes in-frame clones alone and lacks a portion of them. The V and J calls and clone size come from that table; D and trimming were worked out from the DNA. The table shows around 210,000 clones, with about 91% occurring only once. The sequenced material came from peripheral blood. The sequence came from a young man with active or convalescent COVID-19. This chain joins TRBV3-1 (or the pseudogene TRBV3-2) and TRBJ1-4; TRBD1 might be the D (5 bases). The CDR3 reads CASSRTLGPKYEKLFF. For the CDR3, the DNA is TGTGCCAGCAGCCGGACCTTGGGGCCAAAATATGAAAAACTGTTTTTT.